This entry is about one TCR beta chain. This sample is part of a study of blood T cell repertoires in COVID-19. Looking at the study overall: Samples of COVID-19 (acute and convalescent) were obtained from the United States, Italy and Spain.

Assignments of participants to cohorts depended upon their own reported clinical history. The recovered donors of Cohort 3 showed two negative PCRs, clearance, or symptom resolution. The length of the CDR3 is 13 residues. V was clipped by 7 bases and J by 4 bases, with 14 bases between them. In germline, CDR1 is MNHEY, CDR2 SVGEGT. TCRdb's copy holds only in-frame clones and misses some; the assay was immunoSEQ multiplex PCR. The repertoire includes roughly 230,000 clones, under 90% of them detected once, and about 3.3% sits in the top ten. The TCR originated in an older woman who had recovered from COVID-19. J is TRBJ2-7 and V is TRBV6-2 or TRBV6-3; D is perhaps TRBD1 (7 bases). Sequenced material: PBMCs or T cells enriched from blood (not recorded which). DNA for the CDR3: TGTGCCAGCACCCCGGGGGACAGTTACGAGCAGTACTTC. It translates to CASTPGDSYEQYF.